The TCR beta chain under discussion was sequenced for a study of blood T cell repertoires in COVID-19. Looking at the study overall: The origin of the acute and convalescent COVID-19 samples was the United States, Italy and Spain. T cells, B-cell-depleted T cells, or PBMCs supplied cDNA or gDNA.

Germline lookup yields CDR1 MNHEY and CDR2 SVGAGI. Trimming took 6 bases from V and 2 from J, leaving 16 bases between them. The CDR3 contains 15 residues. In the study's own analysis: Amplification from reference gene primers served as the basis for estimated nucleated cell counts. The repertoire was sequenced with immunoSEQ multiplex PCR; TCRdb's copy has only in-frame clones and lacks some. The V and J calls and clone size were taken over from that table, and D and trimming were inferred from the DNA. The sample lists around 340,000 clones; approximately 89% were seen once. Enrollment of patients from Seattle took place during active infection, with longitudinal follow-up.

V is TRBV6-5 and J is TRBJ1-2; no clear D gene. The material sequenced was peripheral blood. This clonotype was obtained from a woman aged 60 to 75 with COVID-19, enrolled during active disease. The CDR3 coding sequence is TGTGCCAGCAGCCGCGAACAGTGGGCAAACTATGGCTACACCTTC. Translation gives CASSREQWANYGYTF.